A single sample gave rise to the 7 T cell receptor beta chains below, sequenced in a study of T cell repertoires in cytomegalovirus infection. Their specific antigens are unknown. Using its own MiXCR run on the reads, TCRdb lists one record per CDR3 protein. The sample lists more than 300,000 distinct CDR3 sequences, roughly 36% seen once, with approximately 13% in the top ten. The sequencing here drew on cultured PBMCs, taken from culture after CMV antigen stimulation. The receptors were sampled from a human donor in good health (CMV status not recorded). Some clones in this sample may be carry-over from other donors' samples.

This clonotype occurred a few times. V and J are TRBV6-1 and TRBJ2-3; D possibly corresponds to TRBD1 (7 bases). Trimming took 7 bases from V and 5 from J, leaving 19 bases between them. Germline V gene lookup returns CDR1 MNHNS and CDR2 SASEGT. CDR3 length: 15 amino acids. As DNA, the CDR3 is TGTGCCAGCACCCGGTGGAGGGGGCAGGGAGATACGCAGTATTTT. It specifies CASTRWRGQGDTQYF.

The chain joins TRBV4-1 to TRBJ2-7, with D possibly being TRBD1 (5 bases). The CDR3 loop spans 15 amino acids. Germline V gene data show CDR1 as MGHRA and CDR2 as YSYEKL. Trimming stripped 6 bases from V and 3 bases from J, with 18 bases between. CDR3 bases: TGCGCCAGCAGATTAAGGACACCGGGCCTCTACGAGCAGTACTTC. Residues: CASRLRTPGLYEQYF.

This clonotype occurred many times. This chain connects TRBV11-2 to TRBJ2-1, with 10 bases lining up with TRBD2. There are 14 residues in the CDR3. CDR1 is SGHAT, CDR2 FQNNGV, per germline. V shed 5 bases and J 4 bases; nucleotides not matched to a gene: 2. The CDR3 is CASSRTSGYNEQFF. As DNA, the CDR3 is TGTGCCAGCAGCCGGACTAGCGGTTACAATGAGCAGTTCTTC.

The V call is TRBV29-1, the J call TRBJ2-6; no reliable D call. This CDR3 contains 13 residues. Trimming removed 6 bases from V and 4 bases from J, with 10 bases in between. Per the germline V gene, CDR1 is SQVTM and CDR2 is ANQGSEA. CDR3 sequence (DNA): TGCAGCGTGGGGATGGTAGGGGCCAACGTCCTGACTTTC. This gives the protein CSVGMVGANVLTF. The full variable domain, completed using reference TRBV29-1 and TRBJ2-6, is SAVISQKPSRDICQRGTSLTIQCQVDSQVTMMFWYRQQPGQSLTLIATANQGSEATYESGFVIDKFPISRPNLTFSTLTVSNMSPEDSSIYLCSVGMVGANVLTFGAGSRLTVL.

V and J are TRBV29-1 and TRBJ2-1; tentatively, D is TRBD2 (5 bases). CDR1 and CDR2 from the germline V gene are SQVTM and ANQGSEA. This CDR3 is 11 amino acids long. V lost 5 bases and J 7 bases, leaving 9 bases between the germline ends. The CDR3 sequence is CSVRRGNEQFF. The CDR3 DNA reads TGCAGCGTTAGACGGGGAAATGAGCAGTTCTTC.

In nucleotides, the CDR3 is TGTGCCAGTAGGTACAGGGGAGAAGCGGGGGGGGACATTCAGTACTTC. It translates to CASRYRGEAGGDIQYF. V usage is TRBV19 and J usage is TRBJ2-4; 10 bases line up with TRBD2. After removal of 6 bases from V and 8 bases from J, the junction contained 13 bases not matched to a gene. This CDR3 is built from 16 residues. The V gene's germline CDR1 is LNHDA and CDR2 SQIVND (reference sequence).

The chain links TRBV12-3 or TRBV12-4 to TRBJ2-5, with TRBD2 matching 7 bases. The CDR3 has 14 amino acids. The junction had 5 bases not matched to a gene; V was cut back by 3 bases and J by 4 bases. CDR3 in amino acids: CASSFGGSGETQYF. In nucleotides, the CDR3 is TGTGCCAGCAGTTTCGGCGGGAGCGGAGAGACCCAGTACTTC.